This T cell receptor beta chain came from a study of T cells after yellow fever vaccination (dated 2019 in TCRdb). Background for the entire study: Memory subsets (EM, EMRA, CM and Tscm) were sorted on a BD FACS Aria III using CD3, CD45RA, CCR7 and CD95 staining. Libraries from fractions with low cell numbers were prepared with the SMART-Seq v4 Ultra Low Input RNA kit. Bulk TCR alpha and beta repertoires were sequenced longitudinally to track T-cell clones before and after primary and booster YFV17D yellow fever vaccination. Two healthy male donors made up the cohort, one aged 18 to 30 years and the other aged 30 to 39 years. Sorting of memory subsets took place on days 0, 15 and 45 and at 18 months after primary vaccination, as well as on days 0, 15 and 45 after the 30-year booster. Blood was collected at multiple timepoints before and after primary and secondary immunization, and bulk PBMC replicates and cell subsets were isolated.

Study-wide findings and limitations: After the booster, most of the clones that had expanded following primary vaccination were detected again (almost 98% of CD4 and around 87% of CD8), which suggests that memory was broadly maintained. The secondary T-cell response was weaker than the primary response but faster, peaking on day 5 instead of day 15. A small fraction of clonotypes appeared in both the CD4 and CD8 compartments, likely as a result of convergent recombination. Because the study included only a couple of donors, the extent to which the findings can be generalized is limited. FACS-sorted repertoires could contain abundant contaminating clonotypes from the bulk population, so computational filtering was required. In the sorted memory subsets on day 0, nearly all vaccine-responding clonotypes were below the level of detection.

The treatment or condition label here, explained by the study, means: live attenuated yellow fever vaccine strain. PBMCs were isolated from peripheral blood using a standard Ficoll-Paque protocol. For sorted memory subsets, RNA extraction was done with the RNeasy Micro Kit. Sequences SGHRS (CDR1) and YFSETQ (CDR2) are obtained from the germline V gene. A distance of 11 bases separates the germline ends of V and J, which lose 4 bases and 6 bases respectively. The cysteine opens and the phenylalanine closes a CDR3 of 14 amino acids. Here the CDR3 DNA is all that survives: 42 bases in frame from base 1. This clonotype was counted many times. One base away there is no much larger clone; base qualities are not given. TCR cDNA was synthesized by 5'RACE template switching, through which a universal primer site and unique molecular identifiers were introduced. cDNA synthesis was primed from both the TCR alpha and TCR beta constant segments. Library amplification involved two PCR steps, and the second step added sample barcodes and sequencing adapters. Sequencing of the libraries was done on either Illumina HiSeq 2500 (2x100 bp) or NovaSeq (2x150 bp). In the authors' own workflow: Demultiplexing of reads and collapsing into UMI consensus sequences were performed with MIGEC, and V(D)J alignment was carried out with MiXCR. Clonotypes responding to the vaccine were identified with edgeR on replicate PBMC samples, with the criteria of FDR below 0.01 and a log2 fold change above 5 up to day 15. Bulk clonotypes were assigned CD4 or CD8 identity according to which sequenced CD4 or CD8 repertoire held them at higher abundance. To estimate how each clone was distributed across memory phenotypes, clonotype frequencies in memory subsets were weighted by FACS-sorted cell numbers. In-frame beta chains were kept once TCRdb had trimmed the public reads at Q25 with fastp and called clones with MiXCR. All rows with the same CDR3 protein become a single entry with the most common DNA and genes. What appears here as the V and J calls and clone size reflects TCRdb's work, not the paper's. The sample includes over 20,000 distinct CDR3 sequences, with approximately 5% observed a single time. Roughly 10% of the sample rests with the top ten.

The material sequenced was PBMCs, either bulk or a sorted T-cell subset (CD4+, CD8+, memory, or dextramer-sorted; not recorded which), taken 15 days after the yellow fever booster vaccination. This TCR was recovered from a man aged 30-40 years who received the YFV17D yellow fever vaccine. The V and J genes are TRBV5-1 and TRBJ1-6; the D region possibly corresponds to TRBD1 (5 bases align). The CDR3 in this case is CASSPDSFNSPLHF. The DNA reads TGCGCCAGCAGCCCCGACAGCTTTAATTCACCCCTCCACTTT.